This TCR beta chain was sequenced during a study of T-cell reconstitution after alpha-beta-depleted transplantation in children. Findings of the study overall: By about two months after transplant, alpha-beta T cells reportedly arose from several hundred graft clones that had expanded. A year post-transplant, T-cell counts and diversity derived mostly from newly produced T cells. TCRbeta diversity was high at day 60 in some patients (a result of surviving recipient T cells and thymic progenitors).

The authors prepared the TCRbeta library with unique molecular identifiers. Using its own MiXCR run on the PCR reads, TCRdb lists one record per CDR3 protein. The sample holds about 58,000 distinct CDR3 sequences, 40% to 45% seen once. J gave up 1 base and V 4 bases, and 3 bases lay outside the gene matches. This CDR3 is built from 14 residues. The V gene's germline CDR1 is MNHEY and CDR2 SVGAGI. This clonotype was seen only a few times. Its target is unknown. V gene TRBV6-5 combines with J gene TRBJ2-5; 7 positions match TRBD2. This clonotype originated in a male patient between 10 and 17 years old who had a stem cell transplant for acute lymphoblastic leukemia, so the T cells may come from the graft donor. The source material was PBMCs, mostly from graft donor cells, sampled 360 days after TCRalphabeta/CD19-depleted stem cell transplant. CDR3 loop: CASSSAGSQETQYF. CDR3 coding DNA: TGTGCCAGCAGTTCAGCGGGGTCCCAAGAGACCCAGTACTTC.